This is a list of T cell receptor beta chains from one sample in a study of cytomegalovirus exposure and HLA in healthy donors. The data were produced by immunoSEQ multiplex PCR, yet TCRdb's version contains in-frame clones alone and is incomplete. This table holds 110,000 to 150,000 clones, more than 80% found once. The sequenced sample was PBMCs. Source of these receptors: a woman in her twenties or thirties in good health and CMV-seropositive. Both conserved end residues are part of each CDR3. The D gene is left open where the match is weak. Clone size, where shown, is once, few, many, or a class for clones that have expanded.

cdr3_length	v_call	d_call	j_call	clone_size	cdr3_nt	cdr3_aa
16	TRBV4-1	NA	TRBJ1-1	NA	TGCGCCAGCAGCCAAGCCCTTGGACACCCGAACACTGAAGCTTTCTTT	CASSQALGHPNTEAFF
16	TRBV30	TRBD1	TRBJ2-3	NA	TGTGCCTGGAGGGACTCCGGGACAGGGGGAACAGATACGCAGTATTTT	CAWRDSGTGGTDTQYF
15	TRBV6-5	TRBD1	TRBJ1-2	NA	TGTGCCAGCAGTACCTTACCGGGACAGGGCTATGGCTACACCTTC	CASSTLPGQGYGYTF
13	TRBV28	NA	TRBJ1-6	once	TGTGCCAGCAGTTTCCCAGGCCACCCACCCCTCCACTTT	CASSFPGHPPLHF
13	TRBV5-1	NA	TRBJ2-3	NA	TGCGCCAGCGGAAGCAGCGTCGCAGATACGCAGTATTTT	CASGSSVADTQYF
12	TRBV7-9	TRBD2	TRBJ2-1	NA	TGTGCCAGCAGTAGACTAGCGAGTGAGCAGTTCTTC	CASSRLASEQFF
15	TRBV5-1	NA	TRBJ2-7	NA	TGCGCCAGCAGCTTGGGACTTATCGACTCCTACGAGCAGTACTTC	CASSLGLIDSYEQYF
15	TRBV5-1	NA	TRBJ2-7	NA	TGCGCCAGCAGCTTGGCAGGCGGGGTTACCTACGAGCAGTACTTC	CASSLAGGVTYEQYF
15	TRBV2	NA	TRBJ1-1	NA	TGTGCCAGCAGGGACGATAAGGACGGGGGGACTGAAGCTTTCTTT	CASRDDKDGGTEAFF
15	TRBV19	TRBD2	TRBJ2-7	NA	TGTGCCAGTAGTATAGTCGCGGGGGGCCAGGGGGAGCAGTACTTC	CASSIVAGGQGEQYF
15	TRBV29-1	NA	TRBJ2-3	NA	TGCAGCGTTCAAGACATAGGACTGAGCACAGATACGCAGTATTTT	CSVQDIGLSTDTQYF
17	TRBV28	NA	TRBJ2-4	NA	TGTGCCAGCAGTATGAGGTCCGTTGGTGTTTACAAAAACATTCAGTACTTC	CASSMRSVGVYKNIQYF
16	TRBV7-6	TRBD2	TRBJ2-2	NA	TGTGCCAGCAGCTGGACTAGCGGGATTATCACCGGGGAGCTGTTTTTT	CASSWTSGIITGELFF
12	TRBV5-1	NA	TRBJ2-1	NA	TGCGCCAGCAGCCTACAAGGGGAGGCGCAGTTCTTC	CASSLQGEAQFF
16	TRBV5-4	TRBD2	TRBJ2-3	NA	TGTGCCAGCGGGAACCTAGCGGGAGGGCCGAGAGATACGCAGTATTTT	CASGNLAGGPRDTQYF
13	TRBV6-4	NA	TRBJ2-2	NA	TGTGCCAGCAGTGGCTCGCGAACCGGGGAGCTGTTTTTT	CASSGSRTGELFF
16	TRBV28	NA	TRBJ2-2	NA	TGTGCCAGCAGTTTGCCGGACTACCCGAACACCGGGGAGCTGTTTTTT	CASSLPDYPNTGELFF
14	TRBV4-1	NA	TRBJ2-7	NA	TGCGCCAGCAGCCAGGAGGGAAGCTCCTACGAGCAGTACTTC	CASSQEGSSYEQYF
15	TRBV28	TRBD2	TRBJ2-7	once	TGTGCCAGCAGTTCCTTCGGACTAGTCTACTACGAGCAGTACTTC	CASSSFGLVYYEQYF
13	TRBV5-1	TRBD2	TRBJ2-7	NA	TGCGCCAGCAGCTCAAGGACTAGCTTCGAGCAGTACTTC	CASSSRTSFEQYF
14	TRBV4-1	NA	TRBJ2-7	NA	TGCGCCAGCAGCCAAGAGGGACATCCCTACGAGCAGTACTTC	CASSQEGHPYEQYF
14	TRBV6-6	NA	TRBJ2-2	NA	TGTGCCAGCAGTTACCTTGGTACGGCCGGGGAGCTGTTTTTT	CASSYLGTAGELFF
14	TRBV25-1	TRBD1	TRBJ1-2	few	TGTGCCAGCAGTGAATTGGGGGACAGTAACGGCTACACCTTC	CASSELGDSNGYTF
13	TRBV2	NA	TRBJ2-7	NA	TGTGCCAGCAGTGACCCCAACAATGACGAGCAGTACTTC	CASSDPNNDEQYF
14	TRBV5-1	NA	TRBJ2-7	NA	TGCGCCAGCAGCTTGGGAGGGCAGACCTACGAGCAGTACTTC	CASSLGGQTYEQYF
13	TRBV7-9	NA	TRBJ2-7	NA	TGTGCCAGCAGCTTAGCATTCAGCTACGAGCAGTACTTC	CASSLAFSYEQYF
14	TRBV5-1	NA	TRBJ2-3	once	TGCGCCAGCAGCGGAGGACGAGATGCGGATACGCAGTATTTT	CASSGGRDADTQYF
16	TRBV5-6	TRBD1	TRBJ1-3	once	TGTGCCAGCAGCTTGGAAGGCACAGGGGCTGGAAACACCATATATTTT	CASSLEGTGAGNTIYF
15	TRBV5-1	NA	TRBJ2-1	NA	TGCGCCAGCAGCTTTCGGGAGTCCTCCTACAATGAGCAGTTCTTC	CASSFRESSYNEQFF
14	TRBV2	TRBD2	TRBJ2-7	once	TGTGCCAGCAGTGATCCTAGCGGATCCTACGAGCAGTACTTC	CASSDPSGSYEQYF